The text below deals with one T cell receptor beta chain. Its antigen remains unidentified. Base qualities are not provided; no much larger clone lies one nucleotide away. The data were obtained in a study of blood T cells in healthy people across ages (dated by TCRdb to between 2015 and 2016). Notes on the research overall: In model experiments, roughly one uniquely barcoded TCR beta cDNA molecule per two T cells was captured by template switching. The study measured age-related changes in TCR beta repertoire diversity using deep sequencing normalized with unique cDNA molecular identifiers. The donors were split into four age groups: young (average 16 years), middle-aged (39), aged (roughly 60) and long-lived (over 75). To avoid experimental bias, donors of different ages were randomly spread across the sequencing lanes. Two additional independent replicas of 1 million unique cDNA reads from the same blood draw were analyzed for two donors (one aged 18 to 29 and one aged 80 or older).

What the work shows at the level of the full study, not this receptor alone: As age increased, observed TCR beta diversity per million T cells dropped in a roughly linear way, and a significant reduction was already evident by age approximately 40. Because profiling used bulk unsorted PBMCs, naive and antigen-experienced compartments could not be compared conclusively. The percentage of naive T cells measured by flow cytometry correlated strongly with observed TCR beta diversity. Compared with the aged group, the long-lived group had more naive CD4+ T cells, fewer expanded clones and increased TCR diversity, suggesting age selection. Estimates of total diversity based on one million sequenced T cells were considered lower bounds and underestimates. Donor CMV infection status was unknown, potentially confounding age-related changes in expanded clonotypes.

Donors were a few dozen systemically healthy Caucasian individuals from Russia aged 6 to 90 years. Each donor gave roughly 11 milliliters of peripheral blood, drawn into EDTA-treated Vacutainer tubes. Ficoll-Paque density-gradient centrifugation was used to isolate PBMCs, with at least 6.5 million per sample. Total RNA, at least 6 micrograms per sample, was extracted from PBMCs with Trizol reagent. For every donor, an aliquot of PBMCs went through flow cytometry to measure the percentages of naive CD45RAhigh/CD27high T cells. The CDR3 starts with the cysteine, ends with the phenylalanine, and has 16 residues. Of the read, only the CDR3 DNA is kept; its 48 bases are in frame from base 1. From a lookup of the germline V gene, CDR1 and CDR2 are SGHVS and FNYEAQ. Trimming takes 0 bases from V and 6 bases from J, and the germline ends sit 15 bases apart. Library preparation used 5' RACE. Sequencing used an Illumina HiSeq 2500. A second PCR of about 6 to 11 cycles was performed with a sample-barcoded 5' primer and a J-beta primer mix. Each TCR beta cDNA molecule received a unique molecular identifier from a template-switch 5' adaptor carrying 12 random nucleotides. Each sample yielded at least 2.5 million CDR3-containing paired-end reads. First-strand cDNA was synthesized from all RNA with the Mint cDNA synthesis kit, primed by a TRBC-specific oligonucleotide. Following uracil-DNA glycosylase treatment, a first 18-cycle PCR with universal primers M1SS and BC2_uni_R was performed on all cDNA. In the paper's pipeline: Each sample was normalized by randomly selecting 1 million high-quality reads, each carrying a distinct molecular identifier. Instead of being binned into consensus sequences, reads with shared molecular identifiers were discarded. MiTCR, run with a Q25 quality threshold and the strictest error-elimination algorithm, handled CDR3 identification, clonotype clustering and error correction. A nonparametric unseen species model with Euler transformation was used to estimate lower-bound total TCR beta diversity. The public reads were reprocessed in TCRdb via fastp at Q25 and MiXCR, keeping in-frame beta chains. Rows with one shared CDR3 protein collapse into an entry with the most common genes and DNA. TCRdb, rather than the study authors, made the V and J calls. This sample has about 1.4 million distinct CDR3 sequences in its table, and roughly 64% of those were observed once. The ten largest clones represent roughly 7% of the sample.

The V and J segments used are TRBV7-6 and TRBJ2-1; the D gene is unclear. Sequencing was carried out using blood. The receptor comes from a man younger than 30 in good health. The CDR3 corresponds to CASSLAVTAPINEQFF. The sequenced DNA is TGTGCCAGCAGCTTAGCGGTGACTGCGCCAATCAATGAGCAGTTCTTC.